Below, 4 T cell receptor beta chains from the same sample are listed, as sequenced in a study of CXCR3-negative and CXCR3-positive naive CD8 T cells. The authors made the TRB cDNA libraries by 5' RACE using UMI labels. After re-calling the 5' RACE reads, TCRdb lists one entry per CDR3 protein, DNA absent. The specimen's table records over 150,000 distinct CDR3 sequences. No antigens are known for them. Study conclusions and caveats: A higher hydrophobicity marked the TRB CDR3s of CXCR3-positive naive cells versus CXCR3-negative naive cells.

The sample was naive CXCR3+ CD8+ T cells from blood. Subset denoted: CD45RO-CCR7+CD27+CD95- naive CD8+ T cells expressing CXCR3 (TNR3+). These receptors were taken from a human donor in good health. Some clones in this sample may be carry-over from other donors' samples.

The J gene is TRBJ2-7, the V gene TRBV7-9; with no DNA, the TCRdb D assignment of TRBD1 cannot be verified. In germline, CDR1 is SEHNR, CDR2 FQNEAQ (reference sequence). This CDR3 region has 13 residues. This chain's CDR3 is CASSLPGGDEQYF. The full variable domain, its missing parts supplied by reference TRBV7-9 and TRBJ2-7, is DTGVSQNPRHKITKRGQNVTFRCDPISEHNRLYWYRQTLGQGPEFLTYFQNEAQLEKSRLLSDRFSAERPKGSFSTLEIQRTEQGDSAMYLCASSLPGGDEQYFGPGTRLTVT.

V gene TRBV7-9 combines with J gene TRBJ1-4; TCRdb's D call of TRBD1 is untestable without DNA. The germline V gene has CDR1 SEHNR and CDR2 FQNEAQ (reference sequence). The CDR3 has 15 amino acids. CDR3: CASSHTPSTIEKLFF.

The V gene is TRBV7-9, the J gene TRBJ2-5; TCRdb picks TRBD1, but there is no DNA to check that call. Germline CDR1 and CDR2: SEHNR and FQNEAQ (reference sequence). This CDR3 is 13 amino acids long. This CDR3 is CASDGGGPETQYF. Filled out from reference TRBV7-9 and TRBJ2-5, the complete variable domain reads DTGVSQNPRHKITKRGQNVTFRCDPISEHNRLYWYRQTLGQGPEFLTYFQNEAQLEKSRLLSDRFSAERPKGSFSTLEIQRTEQGDSAMYLCASDGGGPETQYFGPGTRLLVL.

The J gene is TRBJ2-7, the V gene TRBV28. In germline, CDR1 is MDHEN, CDR2 SYDVKM. This CDR3 region has 12 residues. The CDR3 spells CASSLAAHEQYF.